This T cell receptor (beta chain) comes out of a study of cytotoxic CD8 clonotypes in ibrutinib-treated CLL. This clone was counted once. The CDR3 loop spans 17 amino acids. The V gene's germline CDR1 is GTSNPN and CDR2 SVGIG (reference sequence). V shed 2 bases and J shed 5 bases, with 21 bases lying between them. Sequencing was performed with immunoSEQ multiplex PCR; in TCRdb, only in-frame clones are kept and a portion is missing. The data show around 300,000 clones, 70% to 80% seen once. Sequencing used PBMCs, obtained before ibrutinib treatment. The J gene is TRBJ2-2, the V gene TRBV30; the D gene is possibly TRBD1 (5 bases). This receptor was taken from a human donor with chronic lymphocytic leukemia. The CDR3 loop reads CAWSPGPAATVTGELFF. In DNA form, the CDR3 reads TGTGCCTGGAGTCCAGGGCCAGCCGCAACGGTTACCGGGGAGCTGTTTTTT. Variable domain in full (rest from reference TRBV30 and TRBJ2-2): SQTIHQWPATLVQPVGSPLSLECTVEGTSNPNLYWYRQAAGRGLQLLFYSVGIGQISSEVPQNLSASRPQDRQFILSSKKLLLSDSGFYLCAWSPGPAATVTGELFFGEGSRLTVL.